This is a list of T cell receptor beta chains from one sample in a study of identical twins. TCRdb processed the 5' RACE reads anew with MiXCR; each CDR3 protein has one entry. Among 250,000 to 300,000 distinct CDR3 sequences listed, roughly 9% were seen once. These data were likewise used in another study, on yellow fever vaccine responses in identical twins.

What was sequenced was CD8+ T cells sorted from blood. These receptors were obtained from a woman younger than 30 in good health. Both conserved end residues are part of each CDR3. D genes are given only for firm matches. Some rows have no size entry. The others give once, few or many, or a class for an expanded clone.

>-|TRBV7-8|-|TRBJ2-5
TGTGCCAGCAGCTTAGTCGCGGCAGGGCGCCTTGGGGAGACCCAGTACTTC
CASSLVAAGRLGETQYF
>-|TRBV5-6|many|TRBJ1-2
TGTGCCAGCAGCTCGGGACCCGGCTATGGCTACACCTTC
CASSSGPGYGYTF
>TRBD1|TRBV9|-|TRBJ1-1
TGTGCCAGCAGCGAAATAGGACAGGGGGAGAGTACTGAAGCTTTCTTT
CASSEIGQGESTEAFF
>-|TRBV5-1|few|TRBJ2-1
TGCGCCAGCAGAAGTAGCTCTGAGCAGTTCTTC
CASRSSSEQFF
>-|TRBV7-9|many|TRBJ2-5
TGTGCCAGCAGCTTAGTGGGGTCGGAGACCCAGTACTTC
CASSLVGSETQYF
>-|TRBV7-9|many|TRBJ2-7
TGTGCCAGCAGCCCAAGGGACGGTCCGGAGCAGTACTTC
CASSPRDGPEQYF
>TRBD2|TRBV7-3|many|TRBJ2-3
TGTGCCAGCAGCACACCTAGCGGGGGAGGCACAGATACGCAGTATTTT
CASSTPSGGGTDTQYF
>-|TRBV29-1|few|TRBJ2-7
TGCAGCATTTCCCGGGACAACTCCTACGAGCAGTACTTC
CSISRDNSYEQYF
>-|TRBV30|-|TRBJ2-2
TGTGCCTGGATTACGAACACCGGGGAGCTGTTTTTT
CAWITNTGELFF
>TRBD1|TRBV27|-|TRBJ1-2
TGTGCCAGCAGTCCGGCAGGGGGTTCGGACTATGGCTACACCTTC
CASSPAGGSDYGYTF
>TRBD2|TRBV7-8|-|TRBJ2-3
TGTGCCAGCAGCTCTAGCACTAGCGGAATAAGGACAGATACGCAGTATTTT
CASSSSTSGIRTDTQYF
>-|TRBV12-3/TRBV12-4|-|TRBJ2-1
TGTGCCAGCAGTTTGTGGGAGGAAAATGAGCAGTTCTTC
CASSLWEENEQFF
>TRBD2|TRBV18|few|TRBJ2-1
TGTGCCAGCTCACTCTCAGGGGATAGCGGGGGGGCCGTCCCCTACAATGAGCAGTTCTTC
CASSLSGDSGGAVPYNEQFF
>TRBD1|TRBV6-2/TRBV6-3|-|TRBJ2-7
TGTGCCAGCAGGCCCTCCCCGGGACAGGTCTACGAGCAGTACTTC
CASRPSPGQVYEQYF
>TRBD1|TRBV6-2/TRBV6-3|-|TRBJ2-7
TGTGCCAGCAGTTCCCGGACAGGGGTTGAGAGGGAGCAGTACTTC
CASSSRTGVEREQYF
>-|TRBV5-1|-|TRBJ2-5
TGCGCCAGCAGCTGGCCGCCTGGGGGAGGAGAGACCCAGTACTTC
CASSWPPGGGETQYF
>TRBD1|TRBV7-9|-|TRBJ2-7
TGTGCCAGCAGCTCCACGGGACAGGTAACCTACGAGCAGTACTTC
CASSSTGQVTYEQYF
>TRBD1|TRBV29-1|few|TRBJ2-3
TGCAGCGTGTCCGGGACAGGGACAGATACGCAGTATTTT
CSVSGTGTDTQYF
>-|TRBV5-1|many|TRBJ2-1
TGCGCCAGCAGCTTGTGGGGAAGTGGGAATGAGCAGTTCTTC
CASSLWGSGNEQFF
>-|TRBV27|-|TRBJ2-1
TGTGCCAGCAGTTTATCGATAGGTCCAAACAATGAGCAGTTCTTC
CASSLSIGPNNEQFF
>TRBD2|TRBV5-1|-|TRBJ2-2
TGCGCCAGCAGCCCCTATGGGGGGGGCACCGGGGAGCTGTTTTTT
CASSPYGGGTGELFF
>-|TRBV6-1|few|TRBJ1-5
TGTGCCAGCAGTGAGTTGCTGGCGAGCAATCAGCCCCAGCATTTT
CASSELLASNQPQHF